This T cell receptor beta chain was captured in a study of CD8 T cells in Susac syndrome. Study observations and caveats: Clonal expansion was present among Susac CD8+ cells. This expansion reached its peak in TEMRA cells and in active patients.

V dropped 4 bases and J dropped 4; count of bases not matched to a gene: 4. From germline, CDR1 is SQVTM and CDR2 ANQGSEA. There are 14 residues in the CDR3. RNA in amounts of roughly 0.5 to 1 ug was reverse transcribed with random hexamers. TCRdb called the immunoSEQ multiplex PCR reads again in MiXCR, with one record for every CDR3 protein. The sample includes about 190,000 distinct CDR3 sequences, 85% to 95% seen only once; the top ten take around 0.15%. In the case of this clonotype: As yet, its antigen is unknown.

Susac syndrome patients met recently defined diagnostic criteria for definite or probable disease. TEMRA cells were FACS-enriched, and CD8+ and CD4+ T cells were isolated negatively. The clonotype was recovered from a human donor with Susac syndrome. Sample: CD8+ T cells from PBMCs. This chain uses TRBV29-1 with TRBJ2-1; TRBD2 matches 10 bases. The CDR3 sequence is CSVVGLAEYNEQFF. CDR3 in DNA: TGCAGCGTTGTTGGACTAGCGGAATACAATGAGCAGTTCTTC.